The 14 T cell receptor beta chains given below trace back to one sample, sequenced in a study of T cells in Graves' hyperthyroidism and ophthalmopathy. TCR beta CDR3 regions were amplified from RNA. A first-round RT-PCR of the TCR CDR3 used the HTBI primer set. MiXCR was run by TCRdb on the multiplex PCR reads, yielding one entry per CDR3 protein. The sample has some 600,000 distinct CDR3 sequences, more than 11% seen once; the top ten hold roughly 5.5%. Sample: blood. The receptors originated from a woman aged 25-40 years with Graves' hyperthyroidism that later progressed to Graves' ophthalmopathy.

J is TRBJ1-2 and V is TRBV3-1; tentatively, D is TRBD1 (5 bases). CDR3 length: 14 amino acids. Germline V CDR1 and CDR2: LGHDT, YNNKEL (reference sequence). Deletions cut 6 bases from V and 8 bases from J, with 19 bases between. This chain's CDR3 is CASSHESRAGGYTF. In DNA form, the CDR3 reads TGTGCCAGCAGTCACGAAAGCAGGGCAGGAGGCTACACCTTC.

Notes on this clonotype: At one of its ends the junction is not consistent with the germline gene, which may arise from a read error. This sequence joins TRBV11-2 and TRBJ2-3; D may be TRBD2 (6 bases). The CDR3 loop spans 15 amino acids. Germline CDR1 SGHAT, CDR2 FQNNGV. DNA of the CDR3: TGTGCCTGCAGTTTAAGTTTCGGGAGCTCAGATACGCAGTATTTT. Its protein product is CACSLSFGSSDTQYF.

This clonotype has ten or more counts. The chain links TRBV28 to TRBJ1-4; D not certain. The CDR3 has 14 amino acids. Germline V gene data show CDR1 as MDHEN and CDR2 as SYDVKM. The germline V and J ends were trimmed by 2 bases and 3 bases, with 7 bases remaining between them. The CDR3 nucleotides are TGTGCCAGCAGTTTAAACCCCCCTAATGAAAAACTGTTTTTT. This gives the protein CASSLNPPNEKLFF. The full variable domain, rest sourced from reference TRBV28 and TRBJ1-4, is DVKVTQSSRYLVKRTGEKVFLECVQDMDHENMFWYRQDPGLGLRLIYFSYDVKMKEKGDIPEGYSVSREKKERFSLILESASTNQTSMYLCASSLNPPNEKLFFGSGTQLSVL.

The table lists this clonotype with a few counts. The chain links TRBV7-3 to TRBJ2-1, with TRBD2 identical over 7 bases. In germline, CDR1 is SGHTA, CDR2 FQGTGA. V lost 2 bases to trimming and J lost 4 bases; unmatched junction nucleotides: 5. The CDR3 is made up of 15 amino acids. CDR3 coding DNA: TGTGCCAGCAGCTTACCGGGACTATCGTACAATGAGCAGTTCTTC. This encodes CASSLPGLSYNEQFF.

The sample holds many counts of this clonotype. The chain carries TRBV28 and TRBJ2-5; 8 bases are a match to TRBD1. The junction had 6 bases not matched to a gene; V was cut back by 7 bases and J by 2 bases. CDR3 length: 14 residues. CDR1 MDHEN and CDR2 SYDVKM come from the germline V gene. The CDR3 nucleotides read TGTGCCAGCACCCCAGGGGGCTTTCAAGAGACCCAGTACTTC. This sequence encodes CASTPGGFQETQYF. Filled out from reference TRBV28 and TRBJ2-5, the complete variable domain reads DVKVTQSSRYLVKRTGEKVFLECVQDMDHENMFWYRQDPGLGLRLIYFSYDVKMKEKGDIPEGYSVSREKKERFSLILESASTNQTSMYLCASTPGGFQETQYFGPGTRLLVL.

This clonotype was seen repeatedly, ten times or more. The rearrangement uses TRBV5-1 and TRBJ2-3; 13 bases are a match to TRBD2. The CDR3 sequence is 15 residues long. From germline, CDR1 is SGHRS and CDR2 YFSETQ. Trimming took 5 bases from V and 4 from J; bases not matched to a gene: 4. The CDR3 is CASRWTSGSADTQYF. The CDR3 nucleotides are TGCGCCAGCAGATGGACTAGCGGGAGTGCAGATACGCAGTATTTT.

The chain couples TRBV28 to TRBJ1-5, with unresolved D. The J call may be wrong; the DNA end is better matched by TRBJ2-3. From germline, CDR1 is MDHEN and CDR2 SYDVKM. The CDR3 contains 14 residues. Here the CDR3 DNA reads TGTGCCAGCAGTTTATGGGATAGCAATCAGCCCCAGTATTTT. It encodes CASSLWDSNQPQYF.

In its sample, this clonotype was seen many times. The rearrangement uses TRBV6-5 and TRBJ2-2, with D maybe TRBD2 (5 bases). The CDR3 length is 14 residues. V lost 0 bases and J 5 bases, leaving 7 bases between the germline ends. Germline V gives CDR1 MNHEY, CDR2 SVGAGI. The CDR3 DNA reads TGTGCCAGCAGTTACTCGGGGAGTACCGGGGAGCTGTTTTTT. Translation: CASSYSGSTGELFF.

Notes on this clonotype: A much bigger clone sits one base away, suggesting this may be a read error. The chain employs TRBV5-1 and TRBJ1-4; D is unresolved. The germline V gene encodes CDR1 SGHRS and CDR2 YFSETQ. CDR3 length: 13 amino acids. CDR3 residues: CASSSNSGEKLLF. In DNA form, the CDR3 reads TGCGCCAGCAGCTCGAATAGTGGGGAAAAACTGCTTTTT.

The chain's CDR3 is CASSLEPPGHRVYNEQFF. The DNA of the CDR3 is TGTGCCAGCAGCTTAGAACCCCCGGGGCACAGGGTCTACAATGAGCAGTTCTTC. The rearrangement uses TRBV11-1 and TRBJ2-1, with TRBD1 as a possible D gene (6 bases). This CDR3 comprises 18 residues. With 1 base removed from V and 3 bases from J, the gap between germline ends came to 19 bases. CDR1 is SGHAT, CDR2 FQDESV, per germline (reference sequence). Complete variable domain (other parts from reference TRBV11-1 and TRBJ2-1): EAEVAQSPRYKITEKSQAVAFWCDPISGHATLYWYRQILGQGPELLVQFQDESVVDDSQLPKDRFSAERLKGVDSTLKIQPAELGDSAMYLCASSLEPPGHRVYNEQFFGPGTRLTVL.

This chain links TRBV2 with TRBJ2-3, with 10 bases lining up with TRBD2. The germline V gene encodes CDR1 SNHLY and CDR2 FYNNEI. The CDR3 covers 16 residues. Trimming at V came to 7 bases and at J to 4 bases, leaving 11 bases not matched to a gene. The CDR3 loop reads CASTRGLAGEADTQYF. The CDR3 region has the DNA TGTGCCAGCACCAGGGGGCTAGCGGGGGAGGCAGATACGCAGTATTTT. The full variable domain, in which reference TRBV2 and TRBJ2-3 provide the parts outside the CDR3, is EPEVTQTPSHQVTQMGQEVILRCVPISNHLYFYWYRQILGQKVEFLVSFYNNEISEKSEIFDDQFSVERPDGSNFTLKIRSTKLEDSAMYFCASTRGLAGEADTQYFGPGTRLTVL.

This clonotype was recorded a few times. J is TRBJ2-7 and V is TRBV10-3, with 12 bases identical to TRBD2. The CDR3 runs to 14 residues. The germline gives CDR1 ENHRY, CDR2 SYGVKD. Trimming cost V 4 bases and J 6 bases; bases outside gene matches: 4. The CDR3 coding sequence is TGTGCCATCAGTGGGGGGACTAGCGGGCTCGAGCAGTACTTC. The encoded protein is CAISGGTSGLEQYF.

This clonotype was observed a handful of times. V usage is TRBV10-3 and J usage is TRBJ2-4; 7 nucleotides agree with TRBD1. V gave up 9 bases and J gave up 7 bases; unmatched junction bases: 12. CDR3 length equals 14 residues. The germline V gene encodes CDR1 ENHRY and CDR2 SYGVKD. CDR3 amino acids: CAMKGQSYGNIQYF. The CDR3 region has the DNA TGTGCCATGAAGGGACAGTCATATGGGAACATTCAGTACTTC.

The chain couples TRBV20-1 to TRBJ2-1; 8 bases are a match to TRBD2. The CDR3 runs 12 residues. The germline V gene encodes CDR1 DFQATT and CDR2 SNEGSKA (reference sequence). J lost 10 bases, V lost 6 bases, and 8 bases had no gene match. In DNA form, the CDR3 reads TGCAGTGCCATACGGGAGGGGCTCGAGCAGTTCTTC. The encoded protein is CSAIREGLEQFF.